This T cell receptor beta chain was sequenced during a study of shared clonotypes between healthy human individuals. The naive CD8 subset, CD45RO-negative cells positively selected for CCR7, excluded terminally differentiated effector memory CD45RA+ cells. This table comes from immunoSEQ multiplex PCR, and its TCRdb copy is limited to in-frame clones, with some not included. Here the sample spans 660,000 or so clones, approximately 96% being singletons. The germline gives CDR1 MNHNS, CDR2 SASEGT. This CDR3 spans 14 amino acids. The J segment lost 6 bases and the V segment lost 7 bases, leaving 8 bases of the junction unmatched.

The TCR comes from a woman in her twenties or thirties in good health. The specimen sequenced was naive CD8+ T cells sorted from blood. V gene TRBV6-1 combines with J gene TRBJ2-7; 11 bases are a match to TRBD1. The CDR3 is CASNPGQGGVEQYF. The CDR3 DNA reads TGTGCCAGCAATCCGGGACAGGGGGGGGTCGAGCAGTACTTC.